Presented here are 27 T cell receptor beta chains from one specimen sequenced in a study of T cells expressing NK-cell markers. TCRdb reanalyzed the 5' RACE reads and collapses them to one entry per CDR3 protein, without DNA. The sample totals a few hundred thousand distinct CDR3 sequences. The sequenced sample consisted of blood T cells: a sorted CD56 or NKG2C T cell subset, CD4+ or CD8+ T cells, or bulk PBMC T cells (not recorded which). The source is a man aged 18-75 years in good health.

The chain recombines TRBV28 with TRBJ2-2; with no DNA, the TCRdb D assignment of TRBD2 cannot be verified. CDR3 size: 12 residues. The germline V gene encodes CDR1 MDHEN and CDR2 SYDVKM. The CDR3 spells CASTLRVGELFF.

This chain joins TRBV28 and TRBJ2-1; TCRdb selects TRBD1, and the lack of DNA leaves this call unchecked. The CDR3 extends over 15 amino acids. Germline assignment: CDR1 MDHEN and CDR2 SYDVKM. This chain's CDR3 is CASSTAGTGNNEQFF.

CDR3 sequence reads: CSGGGAIQETQYF. This chain connects TRBV29-1 to TRBJ2-5; TCRdb proposes TRBD1, but this gene call is untestable without DNA. The CDR3 is made up of 13 amino acids. CDR1 and CDR2 (germline): SQVTM, ANQGSEA.

The CDR3 region is CASSLGVGLAVQETQYF. This chain joins TRBV7-6 and TRBJ2-5; the D call of TRBD2 rests on TCRdb alone, since no DNA is present to check it. This CDR3 contains 17 residues. Germline lookup yields CDR1 SGHVS and CDR2 FNYEAQ.

The rearrangement uses TRBV19 and TRBJ2-5; TCRdb designates TRBD1, a call that cannot be tested without DNA. This CDR3 is 15 amino acids long. Germline CDR1 and CDR2: LNHDA and SQIVND (reference sequence). The CDR3 here is CASTPSGHLQETQYF. Based on the CDR3 plus reference TRBV19 and TRBJ2-5, the full variable domain is DGGITQSPKYLFRKEGQNVTLSCEQNLNHDAMYWYRQDPGQGLRLIYYSQIVNDFQKGDIAEGYSVSREKKESFPLTVTSAQKNPTAFYLCASTPSGHLQETQYFGPGTRLLVL.

V is TRBV29-1 and J is TRBJ2-3; absent DNA, TCRdb's TRBD1 call cannot be checked. The CDR3 has 13 amino acids. Germline lookup yields CDR1 SQVTM and CDR2 ANQGSEA. The CDR3 sequence is CSVVRQGGYTQYF.

The rearrangement joins TRBV5-6 to TRBJ2-7; TCRdb proposes TRBD1, but this gene call is untestable without DNA. Germline loops: CDR1 SGHDT, CDR2 YYEEEE. The CDR3 is 18 amino acids. The CDR3 protein is CASSRGWGSGTASYEQYF.

The chain links TRBV12-3 or TRBV12-4 to TRBJ1-6; no DNA is available, so the TRBD1 call from TCRdb remains unchecked. The CDR3 sequence is 14 residues long. CDR3 sequence reads: CASSDRGKRTPLHF.

CDR3 residues: CATSEGREGQPQHF. This chain uses TRBV24-1 with TRBJ1-5. CDR1 KGHDR and CDR2 SFDVKD come from the germline V gene. The CDR3 sequence is 14 residues long.

The rearrangement joins TRBV7-8 to TRBJ1-5. Germline V gives CDR1 SGHVS, CDR2 FQNEAQ. The CDR3 is 15 amino acids. The CDR3 sequence: CASSLEGRYNQPQHF.

The J gene is TRBJ2-7, the V gene TRBV18. The CDR3 has 14 residues. Germline assignment: CDR1 KGHSH and CDR2 LQKENI. The chain's CDR3 is CASSLLENYHEQYF.

This chain uses TRBV5-1 with TRBJ2-3; the TCRdb call, TRBD2, lacks DNA for checking. CDR3 length equals 18 residues. Germline assignment: CDR1 SGHRS and CDR2 YFSETQ. The CDR3 protein is CASSLMGTSRISTDTQYF.

This chain joins TRBV15 and TRBJ1-4; the D gene TCRdb calls, TRBD1, cannot be checked with no DNA. Germline CDR1 reads LNHNV; CDR2 reads YYDKDF (reference sequence). This CDR3 comprises 17 residues. The CDR3 sequence: CATSRPTGGGNNEKLFF. Full variable domain (outside the CDR3, taken from reference TRBV15 and TRBJ1-4): DAMVIQNPRYQVTQFGKPVTLSCSQTLNHNVMYWYQQKSSQAPKLLFHYYDKDFNNEADTPDNFQSRRPNTSFCFLDIRSPGLGDTAMYLCATSRPTGGGNNEKLFFGSGTQLSVL.

The chain couples TRBV30 to TRBJ2-5. Germline CDR1 GTSNPN, CDR2 SVGIG (reference sequence). The CDR3 covers 13 residues. The CDR3 loop is CAWSGPARETQYF.

V and J are TRBV6-1 and TRBJ2-1; TCRdb outputs TRBD2, but without DNA this stays unchecked. The CDR3 has 14 amino acids. CDR1 MNHNS and CDR2 SASEGT come from the germline V gene. The CDR3 sequence: CASRTSGGNNEQFF.

V usage is TRBV20-1 and J usage is TRBJ2-3; as DNA is missing, the TRBD2 call by TCRdb cannot be tested. This CDR3 has 16 amino acids. Germline loops: CDR1 DFQATT, CDR2 SNEGSKA (reference sequence). The CDR3 sequence is CSAKRVLAGGTDTQYF.

This chain uses TRBV2 with TRBJ2-7; TCRdb reports TRBD2, a call that lacks DNA to check it against. Germline values: CDR1 SNHLY, CDR2 FYNNEI. The CDR3 spans 17 residues. The CDR3 loop reads CASSPGLAVLLSYEQYF.

The gene calls are TRBV20-1 and TRBJ1-5; absent DNA, TCRdb's TRBD1 call cannot be checked. Germline V gene lookup returns CDR1 DFQATT and CDR2 SNEGSKA (reference sequence). This CDR3 has 15 residues. The CDR3 spells CSARVRGTSNQPQHF.

This sequence joins TRBV3-1 and TRBJ2-5; TCRdb names TRBD2, which stays unverified in the absence of DNA. This CDR3 region has 13 residues. The germline gives CDR1 LGHDT, CDR2 YNNKEL (reference sequence). CDR3 protein: CATEMRGGQTQYF.

The CDR3 sequence is CASREDRGQYEQYF. The chain uses TRBV2 and TRBJ2-7; TCRdb calls TRBD1, which cannot be checked without DNA. Germline V gene lookup returns CDR1 SNHLY and CDR2 FYNNEI. The CDR3 has 14 residues.

The J gene is TRBJ1-1, the V gene TRBV6-1. The CDR3 is made up of 14 amino acids. Germline V gene data show CDR1 as MNHNS and CDR2 as SASEGT. CDR3 region: CASSDRFMNTEAFF.

This chain uses TRBV12-3 or TRBV12-4 with TRBJ1-5; TCRdb gives TRBD1 as the D gene, but with no DNA this cannot be confirmed. There are 15 residues in the CDR3. The CDR3 loop reads CASSLHDRNRQPQHF.

This chain connects TRBV18 to TRBJ2-1; lacking DNA, the TRBD2 call made by TCRdb goes unchecked. CDR1 is KGHSH and CDR2 is LQKENI in the germline V gene. The CDR3 consists of 15 residues. The CDR3 reads CASSPTSGDYNEQFF. The full variable domain, rest sourced from reference TRBV18 and TRBJ2-1, is NAGVMQNPRHLVRRRGQEARLRCSPMKGHSHVYWYRQLPEEGLKFMVYLQKENIIDESGMPKERFSAEFPKEGPSILRIQQVVRGDSAAYFCASSPTSGDYNEQFFGPGTRLTVL.

V gene TRBV5-1 combines with J gene TRBJ2-3; TCRdb proposes TRBD2, but this gene call is untestable without DNA. This CDR3 is 14 amino acids long. The germline V gene encodes CDR1 SGHRS and CDR2 YFSETQ. This CDR3 is CASSLSGGTDTQYF.

The chain carries TRBV12-3 or TRBV12-4 and TRBJ2-3; absent DNA, TCRdb's TRBD1 call cannot be checked. This CDR3 region has 17 residues. CDR3 protein: CASSLGLGHWGTDTQYF.

The chain links TRBV2 to TRBJ1-2. This CDR3 has 14 residues. CDR1 and CDR2 (germline): SNHLY, FYNNEI. This chain's CDR3 is CASSNNIVNYGYTF.

The CDR3 here is CASRRFSDYEQYF. The chain joins TRBV2 to TRBJ2-7. This CDR3 has 13 residues. CDR1 is SNHLY, CDR2 FYNNEI, per germline.